This is a list of T cell receptor beta chains from one sample in a study of OX40 agonist ivuxolimab in advanced cancers. Using immunoSEQ multiplex PCR, the repertoire was profiled, and TCRdb retains in-frame clones only, with some absent. The data hold some 35,000 clones, with 65% to 85% observed a single time. The sample here was CD4+ or CD8+ T cells sorted from blood, taken in a trial of the OX40 agonist ivuxolimab. All receptors derive from an adult with an advanced solid tumor such as melanoma, head and neck, liver or kidney cancer. CDR3s include the opening cysteine and the closing phenylalanine or tryptophan. The order of the fields is V gene, CDR3 length, clone size, J gene, CDR3 protein. Where a row states a size, it is once, few, many or the class of an expanded clone; other rows omit it.

>TRBV30|14|few|TRBJ1-6
CAWSVDFGISPLHF
>TRBV6-5|15|.|TRBJ2-7
CASSLDIDSVYEQYF
>TRBV28|16|.|TRBJ2-2
CASSHIAYRAAGELFF
>TRBV30|17|.|TRBJ1-1
CAWSVGGTGGMNTEAFF
>TRBV9|13|few|TRBJ1-5
CASSVAERQPQHF
>TRBV28|15|.|TRBJ2-7
CASSSPTGGYYEQYF
>TRBV5-4|15|.|TRBJ2-1
CASSYDSGGAKEQFF
>TRBV7-3|15|.|TRBJ1-1
CASSALPRGNTEAFF
>TRBV28|13|.|TRBJ1-5
CASRSISNQPQHF
>TRBV19|14|.|TRBJ2-7
CASSIDPGDYEQYF
>TRBV15|13|.|TRBJ2-7
CATSRDPVIEQYF
>TRBV7-8|16|.|TRBJ1-2
CASSLGGLGANYGYTF
>TRBV9|13|.|TRBJ1-6
CASSVAGGSPLHF
>TRBV18|15|once|TRBJ2-7
CASSPTSGGTYEQYF
>TRBV10-3|19|.|TRBJ2-1
CAISESMGTGRAPDNEQFF
>TRBV6-1|16|.|TRBJ2-2
CASSELAGAGTGELFF
>TRBV21-1|15|.|TRBJ2-7
CASSEPSTSGYEQYF
>TRBV5-4|17|once|TRBJ1-2
CASSQEGMGASSYGYTF
>TRBV19|15|.|TRBJ1-2
CASSVPGQGGYGYTF
>TRBV29-1|14|.|TRBJ1-1
CSVEPQRMGTEAFF
>TRBV5-1|16|.|TRBJ2-1
CASSLSGKPSHNEQFF
>TRBV28|13|.|TRBJ1-2
CASSLTGDYGYTF
>TRBV30|14|.|TRBJ1-1
CAWSPGGRNTEAFF
>TRBV5-5|14|.|TRBJ1-3
CASSLENSGNTIYF
>TRBV18|16|.|TRBJ2-3
CASSLRQGAQTDTQYF
>TRBV28|17|.|TRBJ2-3
CASSLSGRGGFTDTQYF
>TRBV19|14|few|TRBJ1-5
CASSDRGGYQPQHF
>TRBV28|15|.|TRBJ1-4
CASSVTGGRGEKLFF
>TRBV2|12|.|TRBJ1-2
CASRRTGNGYTF
>TRBV9|14|.|TRBJ2-1
CASSTSGGANEQFF
>TRBV6-1|13|.|TRBJ2-1
CASSSGTHNEQFF
>TRBV10-3|12|.|TRBJ1-1
CAISERGTEAFF
>TRBV5-5|15|.|TRBJ2-3
CASSPPMASRDTQYF
>TRBV6-6|14|once|TRBJ1-2
CASSPGTGGWGYTF
>TRBV5-1|13|.|TRBJ2-3
CASSLGIGDTQYF
>TRBV6-1|14|once|TRBJ2-1
CASSRQGGNSQGFF
>TRBV5-6|17|.|TRBJ2-1
CASSFAVALSSYNEQFF
>TRBV5-5|15|.|TRBJ1-1
CASSLGQGSGTEAFF
>TRBV5-1|13|.|TRBJ2-7
CASSLDLSYEQYF
>TRBV7-9|14|.|TRBJ2-5
CASSLDWAGETQYF